This TCR beta chain was recovered during a study of tumor and adjacent non-tumor tissue in lung cancer. Study information: Each sample yielded a few million productive TCRbeta reads on average.

RNA was extracted from bulk tissue without any cell sorting. The CDR3 consists of 14 residues. CDR1 is DFQATT, CDR2 SNEGSKA, per germline (reference sequence). The ends were cut back, 6 bases at V and 6 bases at J, with 21 bases in the middle. Three rounds of nested PCR, following a modified ARM-PCR protocol, produced the TCRbeta library. TCRdb recomputed calls from the multiplex PCR reads with MiXCR, one row per CDR3 protein. The table lists more than 120,000 distinct CDR3 sequences, approximately 64% of them singletons, with about 20% in the top ten. This clonotype originated in a man aged 60 to 75 with small cell lung cancer. The rearrangement links TRBV20-1 to TRBJ2-7, with D possibly matching TRBD2 (6 bases). The material sequenced was lung tumor tissue. CDR3 DNA: TGCAGTGCGGGACCGGGACTGGGAACATCCGAGCAGTACTTC. Translating it yields CSAGPGLGTSEQYF.